The clone carrying this T cell receptor (beta chain) was counted a single time. The data are from a study of blood T cell repertoires in COVID-19. CDR1 is GTSNPN and CDR2 is SVGIG in the germline V gene (reference sequence). The V and J ends lost 6 bases and 5 bases, in that order; junction bases with no gene match: 10. This CDR3 contains 14 residues. Profiled with immunoSEQ multiplex PCR; TCRdb holds only in-frame clones, not every one. The sample gives 100,000 to 150,000 clones, approximately 82% of which show up once; 3.8% is in the top ten. Source material: peripheral blood. This chain connects TRBV30 to TRBJ2-5; 9 nucleotides line up with TRBD2. The sequence came from a woman aged 45-59 years with acute or convalescent COVID-19. For the CDR3, the DNA is TGTGCCTGCCTATCAGCGGGAGGTGGGGAGACCCAGTACTTC. Translated, it gives CACLSAGGGETQYF.